The clone carrying this T cell receptor (beta chain) has a count of ten or more. Its antigen is unidentified. Regarding time point: persistent/refractory GD, antithyroid drugs over 5 years with positive TRAb. PBMCs provided the RNA from which the TCR library was made. The CDR3 sequence is 13 residues long. CDR1 and CDR2 from the germline V gene are ENHRY and SYGVKD. The V gene lost 0 bases and the J gene lost 4 bases, with 6 bases spanning the gap. These data come from a study of regulatory T cells in long-lasting Graves disease. On the study more broadly: In persistent Graves' disease, antithyroid drugs had been taken for over 5 years and TSH receptor antibodies stayed positive. Study outcomes and limitations: Persistent cases of Graves' showed reduced TCR diversity relative to newly diagnosed patients.

iRepertoire HTBI primers and Arm-PCR of CDR3 regions built TCR beta libraries. One entry per CDR3 protein results from TCRdb running MiXCR on the multiplex PCR reads. Of under 450,000 distinct CDR3 sequences in the sample, 23% were seen once. The receptor was derived from a female donor with Graves disease. This specimen consisted of peripheral blood mononuclear cells (PBMCs), obtained when the disease was refractory, from a patient treated with antithyroid drugs. The V gene is TRBV10-3, the J gene TRBJ1-2; D uncertain. This CDR3 reads CAISESEVYGYTF. CDR3 bases: TGTGCCATCAGTGAGTCCGAGGTCTATGGCTACACCTTC.